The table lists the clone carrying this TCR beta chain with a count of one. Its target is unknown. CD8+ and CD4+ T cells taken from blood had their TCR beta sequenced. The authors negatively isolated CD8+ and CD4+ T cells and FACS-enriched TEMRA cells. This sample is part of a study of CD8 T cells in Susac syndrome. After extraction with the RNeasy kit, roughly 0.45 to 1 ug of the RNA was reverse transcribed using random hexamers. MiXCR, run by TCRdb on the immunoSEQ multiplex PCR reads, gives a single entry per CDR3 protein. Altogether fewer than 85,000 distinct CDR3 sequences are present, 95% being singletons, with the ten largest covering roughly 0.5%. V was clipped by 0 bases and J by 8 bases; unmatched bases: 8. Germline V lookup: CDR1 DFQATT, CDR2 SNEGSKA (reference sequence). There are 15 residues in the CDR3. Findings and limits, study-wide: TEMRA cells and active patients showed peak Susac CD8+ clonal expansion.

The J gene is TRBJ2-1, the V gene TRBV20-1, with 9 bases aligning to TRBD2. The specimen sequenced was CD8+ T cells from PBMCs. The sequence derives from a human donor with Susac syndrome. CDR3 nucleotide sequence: TGCAGTGCTAGAGATAGCGGGAGATCAGGGGATGAGCAGTTCTTC. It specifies CSARDSGRSGDEQFF.